This T cell receptor beta chain was documented in a study of response to subunit inactivated influenza vaccine. Findings and caveats of the study: The authors suggested that every seasonal influenza vaccination recruits few new T cells.

TCRdb ran MiXCR on the RT-PCR reads and lists one entry per CDR3 protein. Of 610,000 or so distinct CDR3 sequences listed, 12% to 15% are singletons. With respect to this clonotype: Its antigen is as yet unknown.

The germline CDR1 and CDR2 sequences are LGHNA and YNFKEQ. The CDR3 has 14 residues. V was clipped by 0 bases and J by 9 bases, with 12 bases between them. Sequenced material: PBMCs from blood, taken about 13 days after vaccination. The chain links TRBV4-2 to TRBJ2-1, with TRBD2 as a possible D gene (6 bases). The TCR originated in a man in his forties or fifties who received an inactivated influenza vaccine. This CDR3 reads CASSQDRGTSEQFF. As DNA, the CDR3 is TGTGCCAGCAGCCAAGATCGGGGGACCAGTGAGCAGTTCTTC.